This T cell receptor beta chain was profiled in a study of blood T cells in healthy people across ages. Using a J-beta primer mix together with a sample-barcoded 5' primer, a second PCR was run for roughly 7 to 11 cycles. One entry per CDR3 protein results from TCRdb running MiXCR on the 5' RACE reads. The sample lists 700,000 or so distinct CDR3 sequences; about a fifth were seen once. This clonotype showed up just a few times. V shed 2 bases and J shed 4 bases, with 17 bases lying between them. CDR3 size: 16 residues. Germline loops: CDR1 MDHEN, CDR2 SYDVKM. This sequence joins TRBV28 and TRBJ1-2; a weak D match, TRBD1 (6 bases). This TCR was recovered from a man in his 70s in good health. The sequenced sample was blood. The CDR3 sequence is CASSLIVGAGVYGYTF. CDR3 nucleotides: TGTGCCAGCAGTTTAATTGTGGGGGCTGGCGTCTATGGCTACACCTTC.